This TCR beta chain was captured in a study of T cell responses to AZD1222 COVID-19 vaccine. V trimming: 6 bases; J trimming: 3 bases; junction bases outside the gene matches: 4. Looked up from germline, CDR1 is LGHNT and CDR2 is FRNRAP. This CDR3 spans 13 amino acids. Assay: immunoSEQ multiplex PCR; the TCRdb copy retains only in-frame clones and omits some. The sample has about 150,000 clones, roughly 91% seen once. Study conclusions and caveats: No day 14 peak samples; only post-peak repertoires were characterized.

Points on this clone: What it binds is unknown.

The sequence was obtained from an adult in good health. This sequence joins TRBV12-5 and TRBJ1-2; 7 bases are shared with TRBD1. The input for sequencing was peripheral blood, taken on day 0 of AZD1222 vaccination. The DNA for the CDR3 is TGTGCTAGTGGGGGACAGTTTCACTATGGCTACACCTTC. It encodes CASGGQFHYGYTF. Full variable domain (remainder filled in from reference TRBV12-5 and TRBJ1-2): DARVTQTPRHKVTEMGQEVTMRCQPILGHNTVFWYRQTMMQGLELLAYFRNRAPLDDSGMPKDRFSAEMPDATLATLKIQPSEPRDSAVYFCASGGQFHYGYTFGSGTRLTVV.